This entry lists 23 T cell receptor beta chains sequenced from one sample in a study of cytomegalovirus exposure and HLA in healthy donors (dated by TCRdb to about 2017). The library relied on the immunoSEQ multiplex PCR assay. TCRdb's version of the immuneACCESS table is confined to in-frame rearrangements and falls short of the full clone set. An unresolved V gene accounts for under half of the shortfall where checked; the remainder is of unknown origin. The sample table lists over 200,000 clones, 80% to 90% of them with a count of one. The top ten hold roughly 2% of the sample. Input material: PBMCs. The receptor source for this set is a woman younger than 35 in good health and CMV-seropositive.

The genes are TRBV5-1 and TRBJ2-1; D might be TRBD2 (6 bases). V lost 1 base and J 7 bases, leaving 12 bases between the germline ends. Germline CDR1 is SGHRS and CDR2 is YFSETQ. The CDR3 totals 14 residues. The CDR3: CASSLSGGWNEQFF. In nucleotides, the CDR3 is TGCGCCAGCAGCTTGTCCGGGGGATGGAATGAGCAGTTCTTC.

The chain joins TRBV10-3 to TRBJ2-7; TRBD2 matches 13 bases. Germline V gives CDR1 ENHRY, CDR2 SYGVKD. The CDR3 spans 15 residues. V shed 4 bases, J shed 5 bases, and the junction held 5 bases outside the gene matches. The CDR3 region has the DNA TGTGCCATCAGTGCTTGGACTAGCGGGAGCCACGAGCAGTACTTC. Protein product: CAISAWTSGSHEQYF.

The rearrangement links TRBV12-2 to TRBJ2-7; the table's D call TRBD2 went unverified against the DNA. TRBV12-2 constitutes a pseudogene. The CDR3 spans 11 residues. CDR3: CASRIEYEQYF. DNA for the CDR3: TGTGCAAGTCGCATCGAGTACGAGCAGTACTTC.

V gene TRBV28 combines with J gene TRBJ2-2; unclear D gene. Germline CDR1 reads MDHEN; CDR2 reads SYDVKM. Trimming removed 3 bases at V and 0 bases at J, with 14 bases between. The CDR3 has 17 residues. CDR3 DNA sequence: TGTGCCAGCAGTTTGGATTCGGGTGCTGCGAACACCGGGGAGCTGTTTTTT. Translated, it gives CASSLDSGAANTGELFF. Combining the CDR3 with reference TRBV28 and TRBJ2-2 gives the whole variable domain DVKVTQSSRYLVKRTGEKVFLECVQDMDHENMFWYRQDPGLGLRLIYFSYDVKMKEKGDIPEGYSVSREKKERFSLILESASTNQTSMYLCASSLDSGAANTGELFFGEGSRLTVL.

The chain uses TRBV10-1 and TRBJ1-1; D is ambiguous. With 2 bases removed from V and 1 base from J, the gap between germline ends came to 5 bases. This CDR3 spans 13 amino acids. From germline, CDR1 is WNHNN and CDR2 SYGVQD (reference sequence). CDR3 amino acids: CASSESENTEAFF. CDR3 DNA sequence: TGCGCCAGCAGTGAGAGCGAGAACACTGAAGCTTTCTTT.

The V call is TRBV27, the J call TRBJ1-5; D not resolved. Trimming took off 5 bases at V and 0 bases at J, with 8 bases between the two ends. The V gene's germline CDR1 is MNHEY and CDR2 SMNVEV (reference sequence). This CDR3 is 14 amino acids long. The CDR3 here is CASSPYNSNQPQHF. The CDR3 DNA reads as TGTGCCAGCAGTCCCTATAATAGCAATCAGCCCCAGCATTTT.

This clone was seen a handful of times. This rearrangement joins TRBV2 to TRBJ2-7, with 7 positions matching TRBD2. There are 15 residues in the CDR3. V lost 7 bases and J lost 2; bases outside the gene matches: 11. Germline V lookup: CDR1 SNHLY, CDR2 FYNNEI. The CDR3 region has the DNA TGTGCCAGCACCCCGTGGGGCGGGAGACCCTACGAGCAGTACTTC. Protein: CASTPWGGRPYEQYF.

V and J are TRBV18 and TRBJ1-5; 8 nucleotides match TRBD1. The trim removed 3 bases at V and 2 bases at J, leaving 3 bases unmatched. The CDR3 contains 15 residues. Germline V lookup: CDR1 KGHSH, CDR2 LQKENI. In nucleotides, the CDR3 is TGTGCCAGCTCACCGACAGGGGTGGGCAATCAGCCCCAGCATTTT. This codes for CASSPTGVGNQPQHF.

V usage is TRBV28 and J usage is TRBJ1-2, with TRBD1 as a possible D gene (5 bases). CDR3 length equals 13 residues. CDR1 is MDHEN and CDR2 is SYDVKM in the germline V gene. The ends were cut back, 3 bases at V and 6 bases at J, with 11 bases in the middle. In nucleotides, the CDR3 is TGTGCCAGCAGTTTTGGAGGGGAGAATGGCTACACCTTC. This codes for CASSFGGENGYTF.

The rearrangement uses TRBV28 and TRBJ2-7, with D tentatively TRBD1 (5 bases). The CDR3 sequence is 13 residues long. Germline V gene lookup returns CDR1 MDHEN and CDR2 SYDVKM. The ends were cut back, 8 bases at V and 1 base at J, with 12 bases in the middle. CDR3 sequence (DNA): TGTGCCAGCGGGTTGGACAAATCCTACGAGCAGTACTTC. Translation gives CASGLDKSYEQYF.

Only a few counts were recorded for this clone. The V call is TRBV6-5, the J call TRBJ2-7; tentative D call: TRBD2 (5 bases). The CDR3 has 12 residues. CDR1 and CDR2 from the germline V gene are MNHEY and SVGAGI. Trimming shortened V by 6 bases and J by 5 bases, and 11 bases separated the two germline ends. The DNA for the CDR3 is TGTGCCAGCAGCGGAGAGGGCCACGAGCAGTACTTC. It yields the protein CASSGEGHEQYF.

This CDR3 reads CASSPGGPPSGYTF. DNA for the CDR3: TGTGCCAGCAGTCCCGGGGGGCCTCCCTCCGGCTACACCTTC. This rearrangement joins TRBV28 to TRBJ1-2, with D maybe TRBD1 (6 bases). V was pared by 5 bases and J by 8 bases, with 18 bases between. The CDR3 is made up of 14 amino acids. Germline V gives CDR1 MDHEN, CDR2 SYDVKM.

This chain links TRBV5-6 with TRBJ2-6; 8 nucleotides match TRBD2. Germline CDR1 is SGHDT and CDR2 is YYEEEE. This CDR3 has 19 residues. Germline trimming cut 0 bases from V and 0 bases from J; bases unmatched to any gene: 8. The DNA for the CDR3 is TGTGCCAGCAGCTTGGCACGGGGGGGCCCTATCTCTGGGGCCAACGTCCTGACTTTC. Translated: CASSLARGGPISGANVLTF.

The CDR3 loop reads CASTAGAPLEAFF. Written as DNA, the CDR3 is TGTGCCTCCACCGCGGGGGCCCCACTTGAAGCTTTCTTT. This chain joins TRBV30 and TRBJ1-1, with D perhaps TRBD1 (6 bases). The CDR3 is 13 residues long. Germline CDR1 is GTSNPN and CDR2 is SVGIG (reference sequence). V was cut by 7 bases and J by 7 bases, with 19 bases left in between.

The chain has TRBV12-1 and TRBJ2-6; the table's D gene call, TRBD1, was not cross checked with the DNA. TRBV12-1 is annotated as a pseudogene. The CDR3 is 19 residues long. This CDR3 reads CASSLATGGVCSGANVLTF. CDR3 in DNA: TGTGCCAGCAGCTTGGCAACAGGGGGAGTATGCTCTGGGGCCAACGTCCTGACTTTC.

For the CDR3, the DNA is TGTGCCAGCAGTACAGAAAACACCGGGGAGCTGTTTTTT. Its translation is CASSTENTGELFF. This sequence joins TRBV2 and TRBJ2-2; D uncertain. Germline assignment: CDR1 SNHLY and CDR2 FYNNEI. V gave up 5 bases and J gave up 2 bases, with 6 bases separating them. The CDR3 covers 13 residues. Looking up the rest from reference TRBV2 and TRBJ2-2 gives the full variable domain: EPEVTQTPSHQVTQMGQEVILRCVPISNHLYFYWYRQILGQKVEFLVSFYNNEISEKSEIFDDQFSVERPDGSNFTLKIRSTKLEDSAMYFCASSTENTGELFFGEGSRLTVL.

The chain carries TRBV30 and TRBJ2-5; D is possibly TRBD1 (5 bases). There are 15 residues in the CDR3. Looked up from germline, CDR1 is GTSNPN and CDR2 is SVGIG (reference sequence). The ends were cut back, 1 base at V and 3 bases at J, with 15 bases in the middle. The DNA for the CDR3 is TGTGCCTGGAGTGGGGGCTTGGCGGTGGAAGAGACCCAGTACTTC. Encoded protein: CAWSGGLAVEETQYF.

In DNA, the CDR3 is TGCGCCAGCAGCCAAGAGACAGGGTTTAATCAGCCCCAGCATTTT. Amino acid sequence: CASSQETGFNQPQHF. V usage is TRBV4-1 and J usage is TRBJ1-5; 7 bases are a match to TRBD1. Germline trimming cut 0 bases from V and 4 bases from J; bases unmatched to any gene: 3. The V gene's germline CDR1 is MGHRA and CDR2 YSYEKL. The CDR3 sequence is 15 residues long.

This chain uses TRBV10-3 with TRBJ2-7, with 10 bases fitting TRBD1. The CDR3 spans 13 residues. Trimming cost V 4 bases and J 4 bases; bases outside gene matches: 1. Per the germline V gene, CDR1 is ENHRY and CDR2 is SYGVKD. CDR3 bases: TGTGCCATCAGTGGGACAGGGGGGTACGAGCAGTACTTC. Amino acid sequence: CAISGTGGYEQYF.

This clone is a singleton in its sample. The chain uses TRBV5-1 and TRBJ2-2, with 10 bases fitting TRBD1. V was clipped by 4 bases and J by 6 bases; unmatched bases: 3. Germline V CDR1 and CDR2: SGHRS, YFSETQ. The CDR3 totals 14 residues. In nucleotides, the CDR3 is TGCGCCAGCAGCCGAGGACAGGGGGCCGGGGAGCTGTTTTTT. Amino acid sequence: CASSRGQGAGELFF.

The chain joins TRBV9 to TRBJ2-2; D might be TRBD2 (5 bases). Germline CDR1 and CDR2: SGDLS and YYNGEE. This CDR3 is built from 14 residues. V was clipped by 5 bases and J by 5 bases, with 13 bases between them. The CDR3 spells CASRSAGGTGELFF. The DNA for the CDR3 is TGTGCCAGCAGATCAGCAGGAGGTACCGGGGAGCTGTTTTTT.

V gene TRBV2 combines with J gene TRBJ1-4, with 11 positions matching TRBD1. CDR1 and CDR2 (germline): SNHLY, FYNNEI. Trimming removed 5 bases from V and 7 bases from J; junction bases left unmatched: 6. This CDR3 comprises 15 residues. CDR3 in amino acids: CASSNPGQGVEKLFF. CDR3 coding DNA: TGTGCCAGCAGTAATCCGGGACAGGGGGTTGAAAAACTGTTTTTT.

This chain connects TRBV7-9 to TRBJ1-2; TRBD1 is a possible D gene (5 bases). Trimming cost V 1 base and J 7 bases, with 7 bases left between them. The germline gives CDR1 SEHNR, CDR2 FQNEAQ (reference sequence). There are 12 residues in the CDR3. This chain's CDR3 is CASSLEGVGYTF. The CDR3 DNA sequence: TGTGCCAGCAGCTTAGAAGGGGTTGGCTACACCTTC.